This note documents a single T cell receptor beta chain sequence. The entry originates in a study of blood T cell repertoires in COVID-19. Turning to the study itself: In each case, the material was cDNA or gDNA derived from T cells, B-cell-depleted T cells, or PBMCs.

This study enrolled people aged roughly 18 to 90 from about two dozen US geographic areas. Libraries were prepared by immunoSEQ multiplex PCR; TCRdb keeps only in-frame clonotypes and omits some of them. Of 200,000 to 250,000 clones listed, roughly 80% were seen once; the top ten hold approximately 5%. The ends lost 0 bases at V and 5 bases at J; junction bases unmatched: 2. The germline V gene encodes CDR1 MNHEY and CDR2 SVGEGT. This CDR3 has 16 amino acids. Sequenced input: PBMCs or T cells enriched from blood (not recorded which). The clonotype was recovered from a woman aged 45 to 65 who had been exposed to COVID-19. V gene TRBV6-2 or TRBV6-3 combines with J gene TRBJ2-1; 12 bases align to TRBD2. The DNA of the CDR3 is TGTGCCAGCAGTTACTCTCTAGCGGGGGGGCACAATGAGCAGTTCTTC. It is translated as CASSYSLAGGHNEQFF.